Below, one T cell receptor (beta chain) is given with its context. Its antigen is unidentified. This entry belongs to a study of tumor and adjacent non-tumor tissue in lung cancer. Study summary: The cohort had about a dozen adenocarcinoma, 2 squamous cell and 1 small cell patients.

The study, taken as a whole, reports: Normal lung showed higher cumulative top 100 clone frequency than tumor.

No cell sorting was done before RNA was extracted from the tissue. Distant lung tissue was collected more than 3 cm away from the tumor edge. The library came from three nested PCR rounds adapted from ARM-PCR protocols. TCRdb ran MiXCR on the multiplex PCR reads and lists one entry per CDR3 protein. The sample includes approximately 68,000 distinct CDR3 sequences, 76% of them seen just once. The sample comprised distant non-tumor lung tissue. This receptor was obtained from a man aged 55 to 70 with non-small cell lung cancer.

The CDR3 DNA reads as TGTGCCAGCAGCTTTCAAGCTGGGGCAGACGGAAGCCATGAGCAGTTCTTC. It specifies CASSFQAGADGSHEQFF. V is TRBV6-5 and J is TRBJ2-1; perhaps TRBD1 as D (5 bases). Trimming took off 6 bases at V and 8 bases at J, with 26 bases between the two ends. The CDR3 length is 17 residues. The germline V gene has CDR1 MNHEY and CDR2 SVGAGI.